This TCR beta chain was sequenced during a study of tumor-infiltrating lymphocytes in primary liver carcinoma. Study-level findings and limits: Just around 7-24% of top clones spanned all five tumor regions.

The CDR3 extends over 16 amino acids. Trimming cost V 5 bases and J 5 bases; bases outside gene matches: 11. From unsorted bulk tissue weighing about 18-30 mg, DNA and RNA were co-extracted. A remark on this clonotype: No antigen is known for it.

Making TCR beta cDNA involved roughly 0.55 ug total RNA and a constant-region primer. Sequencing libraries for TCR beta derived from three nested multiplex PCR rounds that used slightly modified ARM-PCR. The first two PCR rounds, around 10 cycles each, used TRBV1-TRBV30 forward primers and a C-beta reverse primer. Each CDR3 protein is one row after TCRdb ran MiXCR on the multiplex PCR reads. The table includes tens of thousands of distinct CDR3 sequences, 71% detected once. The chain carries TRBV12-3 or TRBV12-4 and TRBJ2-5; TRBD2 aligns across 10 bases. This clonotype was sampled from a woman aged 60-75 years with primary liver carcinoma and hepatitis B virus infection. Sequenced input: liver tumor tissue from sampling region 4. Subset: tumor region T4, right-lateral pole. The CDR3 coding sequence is TGTGCCAGCAGTGATGCGCGGACTAGCGGCCCGGAGACCCAGTACTTC. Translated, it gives CASSDARTSGPETQYF.